Listed below are T cell receptor beta chains from one sample, sequenced in a study of T cell clones after liver transplantation. Sequencing was performed with immunoSEQ multiplex PCR; in TCRdb, only in-frame clones are kept and a portion is missing. The sample yields around 120,000 clones, 90% seen once. Sequences were derived from CD4+ T cells from blood, sampled 12 months after liver transplant. The receptors shown here come from a human patient who received a liver transplant. A subset of T cells may come from the graft donor. Each CDR3 is given with its conserved first and last residue. The D gene is left open where the match is weak. Rows may omit the clone size; those that give it use once, few, many or a size class.

v_call: TRBV7-3
d_call: -
j_call: TRBJ2-2
clone_size: once
cdr3_aa: CASRSGADTGELFF
cdr3_nt: TGTGCCAGCAGGTCGGGAGCGGACACCGGGGAGCTGTTTTTT

v_call: TRBV7-2
d_call: TRBD2
j_call: TRBJ2-4
clone_size: once
cdr3_aa: CASSHGTSSNIQYF
cdr3_nt: TGTGCCAGCAGCCACGGGACTAGCAGTAACATTCAGTACTTC

v_call: TRBV6-1
d_call: -
j_call: TRBJ1-2
clone_size: -
cdr3_aa: CASSEGWSGYGYTF
cdr3_nt: TGTGCCAGCAGTGAAGGATGGTCGGGGTATGGCTACACCTTC

v_call: TRBV7-3
d_call: TRBD2
j_call: TRBJ2-1
clone_size: -
cdr3_aa: CASSFGTSEQFF
cdr3_nt: TGTGCCAGCAGCTTCGGGACTAGCGAGCAGTTCTTC

v_call: TRBV5-1
d_call: -
j_call: TRBJ2-7
clone_size: -
cdr3_aa: CASSLVSPGTSEQYF
cdr3_nt: TGCGCCAGCAGCTTGGTGTCACCTGGGACCTCCGAGCAGTACTTC

v_call: TRBV6-6
d_call: TRBD1
j_call: TRBJ1-4
clone_size: -
cdr3_aa: CASSLQGSTNEKLFF
cdr3_nt: TGTGCCAGCAGCTTACAGGGGTCAACTAATGAAAAACTGTTTTTT

v_call: TRBV6-1
d_call: TRBD2
j_call: TRBJ2-7
clone_size: -
cdr3_aa: CASSEALAGGPSYEQYF
cdr3_nt: TGTGCCAGCAGTGAAGCGCTAGCGGGAGGGCCTTCATACGAGCAGTACTTC

v_call: TRBV10-1
d_call: TRBD1
j_call: TRBJ2-7
clone_size: few
cdr3_aa: CASSATGAMYEQYF
cdr3_nt: TGCGCCAGCAGCGCCACAGGGGCTATGTACGAGCAGTACTTC

v_call: TRBV27
d_call: -
j_call: TRBJ2-7
clone_size: -
cdr3_aa: CASSSRPQGGYEQYF
cdr3_nt: TGTGCCAGCAGTTCCCGCCCACAGGGAGGGTACGAGCAGTACTTC

v_call: TRBV30
d_call: -
j_call: TRBJ2-5
clone_size: -
cdr3_aa: CAWSVGGPQETQYF
cdr3_nt: TGTGCCTGGAGTGTAGGGGGGCCCCAAGAGACCCAGTACTTC

v_call: TRBV4-2
d_call: -
j_call: TRBJ1-1
clone_size: -
cdr3_aa: CASSQVGGLNTEAFF
cdr3_nt: TGTGCCAGCAGCCAAGTGGGGGGGTTGAACACTGAAGCTTTCTTT

v_call: TRBV29-1
d_call: TRBD1
j_call: TRBJ2-1
clone_size: -
cdr3_aa: CSGRDSPYNEQFF
cdr3_nt: TGCAGCGGCCGGGACAGTCCCTACAATGAGCAGTTCTTC

v_call: TRBV5-1
d_call: -
j_call: TRBJ2-2
clone_size: -
cdr3_aa: CASSPGGTGELFF
cdr3_nt: TGCGCCAGCAGCCCCGGGGGTACCGGGGAGCTGTTTTTT

v_call: TRBV5-4
d_call: TRBD1
j_call: TRBJ2-5
clone_size: -
cdr3_aa: CASSPAIGDSTKETQYF
cdr3_nt: TGTGCCAGCAGCCCAGCCATCGGGGACAGCACGAAAGAGACCCAGTACTTC

v_call: TRBV2
d_call: -
j_call: TRBJ1-3
clone_size: -
cdr3_aa: CASSEAGVGGNTIYF
cdr3_nt: TGTGCCAGCAGTGAAGCTGGGGTTGGGGGAAACACCATATATTTT

v_call: TRBV15
d_call: TRBD1
j_call: TRBJ2-5
clone_size: -
cdr3_aa: CATSNNLANRGETQYF
cdr3_nt: TGTGCCACCAGCAACAACCTGGCGAACAGGGGCGAGACCCAGTACTTC

v_call: TRBV5-6
d_call: -
j_call: TRBJ2-2
clone_size: few
cdr3_aa: CASSPSLNSRPGELFF
cdr3_nt: TGTGCCAGCAGCCCGAGCCTCAACAGTCGCCCCGGGGAGCTGTTTTTT

v_call: TRBV7-3
d_call: -
j_call: TRBJ2-6
clone_size: -
cdr3_aa: CASSLDSGANVLTF
cdr3_nt: TGTGCCAGCAGTTTAGACTCTGGGGCCAACGTCCTGACTTTC

v_call: TRBV6-1
d_call: -
j_call: TRBJ1-5
clone_size: -
cdr3_aa: CASSDGVIMPQHF
cdr3_nt: TGTGCCAGCAGTGACGGTGTGATTATGCCCCAGCATTTT

v_call: TRBV7-9
d_call: -
j_call: TRBJ1-1
clone_size: -
cdr3_aa: CASSPFRDTEAFF
cdr3_nt: TGTGCCAGCAGCCCTTTCCGGGACACTGAAGCTTTCTTT

v_call: TRBV19
d_call: -
j_call: TRBJ2-7
clone_size: -
cdr3_aa: CASSILRDGSSYEQYF
cdr3_nt: TGTGCCAGTAGTATTTTAAGGGACGGGTCCTCCTACGAGCAGTACTTC

v_call: TRBV15
d_call: -
j_call: TRBJ2-3
clone_size: -
cdr3_aa: CATSGRLTDTQYF
cdr3_nt: TGTGCCACCAGCGGCAGACTGACAGATACGCAGTATTTT

v_call: TRBV6-5
d_call: TRBD2
j_call: TRBJ2-5
clone_size: few
cdr3_aa: CASSGGKTQYF
cdr3_nt: TGTGCCAGCAGCGGGGGGAAGACCCAGTACTTC

v_call: TRBV7-3
d_call: -
j_call: TRBJ2-3
clone_size: once
cdr3_aa: CASPPSDTQYF
cdr3_nt: TGTGCCAGCCCCCCCTCAGATACGCAGTATTTT

v_call: TRBV5-3
d_call: TRBD2
j_call: TRBJ2-1
clone_size: few
cdr3_aa: CARSTSGSYNEQFF
cdr3_nt: TGTGCCAGAAGCACTAGCGGCTCCTACAATGAGCAGTTCTTC

v_call: TRBV19
d_call: -
j_call: TRBJ1-5
clone_size: -
cdr3_aa: CASKGRPDNGLAQHF
cdr3_nt: TGTGCCAGTAAGGGACGGCCCGATAACGGCTTGGCCCAGCATTTT

v_call: TRBV7-2
d_call: -
j_call: TRBJ2-4
clone_size: -
cdr3_aa: CASSPTAVAKNIQYF
cdr3_nt: TGTGCCAGCAGCCCGACAGCGGTAGCCAAAAACATTCAGTACTTC

v_call: TRBV18
d_call: -
j_call: TRBJ2-2
clone_size: once
cdr3_aa: CASSPILLTGELFF
cdr3_nt: TGTGCCAGCTCACCTATACTACTCACCGGGGAGCTGTTTTTT